This T cell receptor beta chain was captured in a study of memory CD4+ T cells and cytomegalovirus serostatus. Whole-study context: This sample comes from healthy Belgian adults, about 10 CMV seropositive, 24 seronegative.

As to this clone: Its antigen is not identified.

Broader study findings: CD4+ memory repertoires contained about 40% of the roughly 160 reported CMV TCRbeta sequences. Repertoires predicted CMV serostatus with median bootstrapped AUC of about 0.94.

The sort gate was single viable CD3+CD4+CD8-CD45RO+ cells for memory CD4+ T cells. Positive selection with CD4 microbeads enriched total CD4+ T cells. The data were produced by immunoSEQ multiplex PCR, yet TCRdb's version contains in-frame clones alone and is incomplete. The repertoire holds 85,000 to 100,000 clones, with approximately 80% as singletons. V gave up 6 bases and J gave up 7 bases, with 15 bases separating them. This CDR3 is 14 amino acids long. CDR1 is SNHLY and CDR2 is FYNNEI in the germline V gene. J is TRBJ2-2 and V is TRBV2; D possibly corresponds to TRBD2 (5 bases). Sequences were obtained from memory CD4+ T cells from blood. This clonotype originated in an adult in good health and CMV-seropositive. The CDR3 protein is CASRILTGIGELFF. The CDR3 nucleotides are TGTGCCAGCAGGATCCTAACGGGGATCGGGGAGCTGTTTTTT.